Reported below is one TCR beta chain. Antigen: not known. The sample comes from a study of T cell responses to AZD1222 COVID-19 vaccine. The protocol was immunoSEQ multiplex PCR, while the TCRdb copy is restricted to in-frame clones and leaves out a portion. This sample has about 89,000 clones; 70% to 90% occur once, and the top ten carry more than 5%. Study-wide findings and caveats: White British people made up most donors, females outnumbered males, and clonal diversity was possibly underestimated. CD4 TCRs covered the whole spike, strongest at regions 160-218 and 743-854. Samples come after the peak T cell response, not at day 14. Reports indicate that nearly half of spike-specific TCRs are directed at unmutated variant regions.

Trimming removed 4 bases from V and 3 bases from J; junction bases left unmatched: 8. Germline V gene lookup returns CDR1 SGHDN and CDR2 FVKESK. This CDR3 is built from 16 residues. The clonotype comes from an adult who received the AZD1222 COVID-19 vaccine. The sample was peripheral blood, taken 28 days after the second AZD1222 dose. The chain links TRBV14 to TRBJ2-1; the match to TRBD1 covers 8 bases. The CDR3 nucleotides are TGTGCCAGCAGCCTCGACAGGGGCCAAATCTACAATGAGCAGTTCTTC. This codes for CASSLDRGQIYNEQFF.